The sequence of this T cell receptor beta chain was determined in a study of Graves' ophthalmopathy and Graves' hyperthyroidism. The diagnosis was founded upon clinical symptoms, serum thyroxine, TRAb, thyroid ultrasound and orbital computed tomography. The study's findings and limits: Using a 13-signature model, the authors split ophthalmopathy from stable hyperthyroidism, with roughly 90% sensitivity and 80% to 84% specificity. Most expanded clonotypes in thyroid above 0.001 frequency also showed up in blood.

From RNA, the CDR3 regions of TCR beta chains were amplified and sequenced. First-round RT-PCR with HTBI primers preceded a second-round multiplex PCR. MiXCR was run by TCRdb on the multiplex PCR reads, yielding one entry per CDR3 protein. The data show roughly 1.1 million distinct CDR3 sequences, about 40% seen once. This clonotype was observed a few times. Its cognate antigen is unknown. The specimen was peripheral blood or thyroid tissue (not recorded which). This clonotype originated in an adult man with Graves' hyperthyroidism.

The CDR3, as DNA: TGTGCCAGTAGTTCAATTCTCGGGTGGGGCAATCAGCCCCAGCATTTT. It codes for CASSSILGWGNQPQHF. The rearrangement joins TRBV19 to TRBJ1-5; no definite D call. The CDR3 has 16 amino acids. Per the germline V gene, CDR1 is LNHDA and CDR2 is SQIVND (reference sequence). V was cut by 5 bases and J by 2 bases, with 16 bases left in between. Complete variable domain (other parts from reference TRBV19 and TRBJ1-5): DGGITQSPKYLFRKEGQNVTLSCEQNLNHDAMYWYRQDPGQGLRLIYYSQIVNDFQKGDIAEGYSVSREKKESFPLTVTSAQKNPTAFYLCASSSILGWGNQPQHFGDGTRLSIL.